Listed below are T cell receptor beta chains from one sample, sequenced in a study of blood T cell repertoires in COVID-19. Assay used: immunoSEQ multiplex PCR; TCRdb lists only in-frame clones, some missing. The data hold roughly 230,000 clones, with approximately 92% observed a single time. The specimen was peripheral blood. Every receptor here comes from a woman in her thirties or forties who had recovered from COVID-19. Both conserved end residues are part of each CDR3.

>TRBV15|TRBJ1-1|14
CATSASQGGDEAFF
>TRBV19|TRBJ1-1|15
CASSMGWTGGTEAFF
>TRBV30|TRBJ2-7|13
CAWSVGRDGGMYF
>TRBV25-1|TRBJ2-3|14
CASSESEGADTQYF
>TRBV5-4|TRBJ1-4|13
CASSLGGQEKLFF
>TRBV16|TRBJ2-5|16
CASSQSIQSSKETQYF
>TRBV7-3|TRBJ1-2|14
CASSPNQGAGGYTF
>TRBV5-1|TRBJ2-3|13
CASSYWGLDTQYF
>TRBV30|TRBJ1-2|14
CAWSHRAPNYGYTF
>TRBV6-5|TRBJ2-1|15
CASSYRDYPGNEQFF
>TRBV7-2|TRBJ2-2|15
CASSLGGANTGELFF
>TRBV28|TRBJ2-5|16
CASSLGASGRVETQYF
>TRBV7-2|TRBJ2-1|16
CASSLASSGNYNEQFF
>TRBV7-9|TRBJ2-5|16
CASSSLPRDRQETQYF
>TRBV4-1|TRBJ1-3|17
CASSHLPTGSPGNTIYF
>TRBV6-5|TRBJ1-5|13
CASSYWRNQPQHF
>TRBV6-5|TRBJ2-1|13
CATRDRGRQEQFF
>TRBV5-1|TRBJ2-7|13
CASSTGTDYEQYF
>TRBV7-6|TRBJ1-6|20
CASSLEGGRDRIAYNSPLHF
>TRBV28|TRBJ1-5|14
CASSSQGEYQPQHF
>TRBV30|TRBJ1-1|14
CAWRRGTVNTEAFF
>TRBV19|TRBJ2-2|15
CASSLQEMSTGELFF
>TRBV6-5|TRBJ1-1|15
CASSSTGGRNTEAFF
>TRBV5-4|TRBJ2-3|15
CASSLEGVRSDTQYF